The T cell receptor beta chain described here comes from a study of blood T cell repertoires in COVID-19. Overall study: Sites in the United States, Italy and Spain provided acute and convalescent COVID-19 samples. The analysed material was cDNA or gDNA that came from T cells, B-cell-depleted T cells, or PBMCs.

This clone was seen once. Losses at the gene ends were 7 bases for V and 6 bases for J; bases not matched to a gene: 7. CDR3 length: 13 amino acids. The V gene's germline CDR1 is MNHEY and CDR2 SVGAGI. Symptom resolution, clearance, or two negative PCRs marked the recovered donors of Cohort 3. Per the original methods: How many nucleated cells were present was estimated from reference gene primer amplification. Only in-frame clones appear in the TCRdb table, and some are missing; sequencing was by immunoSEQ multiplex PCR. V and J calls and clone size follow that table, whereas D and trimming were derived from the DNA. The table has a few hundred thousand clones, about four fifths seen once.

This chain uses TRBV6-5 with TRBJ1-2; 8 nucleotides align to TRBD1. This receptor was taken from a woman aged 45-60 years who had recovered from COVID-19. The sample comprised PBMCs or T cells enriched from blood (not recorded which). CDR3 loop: CASKRQGLNGYTF. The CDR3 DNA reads TGTGCCAGCAAGCGACAGGGGTTGAATGGCTACACCTTC.